The 18 T cell receptor beta chains given below trace back to one sample, sequenced in a study of T cell responses to AZD1222 COVID-19 vaccine. TCRdb's copy holds only in-frame clones and misses some; the assay was immunoSEQ multiplex PCR. The sample contains 75,000 to 90,000 clones, more than 85% of which appear only once. The starting material was peripheral blood, obtained 28 days after the second AZD1222 dose. These receptors all stem from an adult who received the AZD1222 COVID-19 vaccine.

The sample holds one count of this clone. This chain links TRBV29-1 with TRBJ1-4; D is unclear. The germline V and J ends were trimmed by 6 bases and 7 bases, with 18 bases remaining between them. Per germline, CDR1 SQVTM and CDR2 ANQGSEA. The CDR3 is 14 residues long. CDR3 protein: CSVNDPDRGEKLFF. In DNA form, the CDR3 reads TGCAGCGTCAACGACCCTGATCGCGGTGAAAAACTGTTTTTT. The full variable domain, completed using reference TRBV29-1 and TRBJ1-4, is SAVISQKPSRDICQRGTSLTIQCQVDSQVTMMFWYRQQPGQSLTLIATANQGSEATYESGFVIDKFPISRPNLTFSTLTVSNMSPEDSSIYLCSVNDPDRGEKLFFGSGTQLSVL.

The chain couples TRBV5-1 to TRBJ1-2; tentatively, D is TRBD1 (5 bases). V dropped 0 bases and J dropped 4 bases, with 10 bases sitting between them. CDR1 is SGHRS and CDR2 is YFSETQ in the germline V gene. The CDR3 contains 14 residues. This chain's CDR3 is CASSLVQGSYGYTF. CDR3 bases: TGCGCCAGCAGCTTGGTGCAGGGCAGCTATGGCTACACCTTC.

The chain is built from TRBV6-1 and TRBJ2-7; 9 bases line up with TRBD2. Germline V gene lookup returns CDR1 MNHNS and CDR2 SASEGT. CDR3 length equals 15 residues. The junction had 5 bases not matched to a gene; V was cut back by 3 bases and J by 2 bases. CDR3 residues: CASSELAGPPYEQYF. The DNA for the CDR3 is TGTGCCAGCAGTGAGCTAGCGGGGCCCCCCTACGAGCAGTACTTC.

The J gene is TRBJ1-2, the V gene TRBV30; 7 bases are a match to TRBD1. Trimming cost V 2 bases and J 1 base; bases outside gene matches: 7. The CDR3 is 15 amino acids. CDR1 and CDR2 from the germline V gene are GTSNPN and SVGIG (reference sequence). The CDR3 here is CAWSREGASNYGYTF. The CDR3 DNA follows: TGTGCCTGGAGTCGGGAGGGGGCGAGTAACTATGGCTACACCTTC.

The chain links TRBV14 to TRBJ2-7, with D possibly being TRBD1 or TRBD2 (5 bases each). V dropped 3 bases and J dropped 9 bases, with 12 bases sitting between them. Germline CDR1 is SGHDN and CDR2 is FVKESK. This CDR3 is 12 amino acids long. CDR3 loop: CASSQGPTLQYF. DNA of the CDR3: TGTGCCAGCAGCCAGGGACCGACCCTGCAGTACTTC.

This sequence joins TRBV27 and TRBJ1-2; 8 bases fit TRBD1. V trimming: 5 bases; J trimming: 0 bases; junction bases outside the gene matches: 8. Germline-derived CDR1 and CDR2 are MNHEY and SMNVEV (reference sequence). The CDR3 runs 16 residues. The CDR3 loop reads CASSLSGGAANYGYTF. The CDR3 nucleotides are TGTGCCAGCAGTCTTTCAGGGGGCGCTGCTAACTATGGCTACACCTTC.

J is TRBJ2-7 and V is TRBV3-1 (or the pseudogene TRBV3-2), with TRBD2 matching 7 bases. This CDR3 is built from 15 residues. J gave up 2 bases and V 1 base, and 5 bases lay outside the gene matches. From germline, CDR1 is LGHDT and CDR2 YNNKEL (reference sequence). The CDR3 sequence is CASSQGVAGAYEQYF. CDR3 bases: TGTGCCAGCAGCCAAGGAGTCGCGGGGGCCTACGAGCAGTACTTC.

This clone has just one count. The rearrangement links TRBV5-1 to TRBJ1-4, with D tentatively TRBD1 (6 bases). Germline values: CDR1 SGHRS, CDR2 YFSETQ. The CDR3 covers 16 residues. Trimming pared 4 bases from V and 2 bases from J, leaving 15 bases between. The CDR3 reads CASSPQGPGTNEKLFF. For the CDR3, the DNA is TGCGCCAGCAGCCCCCAGGGGCCGGGGACTAATGAAAAACTGTTTTTT.

This sequence joins TRBV7-9 and TRBJ1-5; possibly TRBD1 for D (6 bases). There are 13 residues in the CDR3. V was pared by 5 bases and J by 3 bases, with 8 bases between. Germline V gives CDR1 SEHNR, CDR2 FQNEAQ (reference sequence). CDR3 nucleotides: TGTGCCAGCAGCGGGGACAACAATCAGCCCCAGCATTTT. It yields the protein CASSGDNNQPQHF.

This clone occurred once. CDR3: CASSKFGLAGGRETQYF. In DNA form, the CDR3 reads TGTGCCAGCAGCAAATTCGGGCTAGCGGGAGGGCGGGAGACCCAGTACTTC. The genes are TRBV21-1 and TRBJ2-5; TRBD2 is taken as the D call from the table, unchecked against the DNA. TRBV21-1 is described as a pseudogene. This CDR3 comprises 17 residues.

The chain carries TRBV11-2 and TRBJ2-3; D ambiguous. Germline loops: CDR1 SGHAT, CDR2 FQNNGV. Trimming removed 5 bases from V and 4 bases from J, with 7 bases in between. The CDR3 has 12 residues. The CDR3 reads CASSTTADTQYF. CDR3 bases: TGTGCCAGCAGCACCACGGCAGATACGCAGTATTTT.

This rearrangement joins TRBV30 to TRBJ1-3; D not certain. The germline V and J ends were trimmed by 0 bases and 3 bases, with 3 bases remaining between them. The CDR3 runs 12 residues. Germline V gene lookup returns CDR1 GTSNPN and CDR2 SVGIG (reference sequence). The CDR3 region has the DNA TGTGCCTGGAGTGTACTTGGAAACACCATATATTTT. It specifies CAWSVLGNTIYF.

The chain links TRBV9 to TRBJ1-5; D unclear. CDR1 SGDLS and CDR2 YYNGEE come from the germline V gene. CDR3 size: 17 residues. V was cut by 6 bases and J by 0 bases, with 19 bases left in between. The CDR3 DNA reads TGTGCCAGCAACCTACAGCGATCAGGTTATAGCAATCAGCCCCAGCATTTT. Amino acids: CASNLQRSGYSNQPQHF.

J is TRBJ2-7 and V is TRBV27; 13 bases are shared with TRBD2. The CDR3 has 15 amino acids. Germline-derived CDR1 and CDR2 are MNHEY and SMNVEV (reference sequence). The junction had 11 bases not matched to a gene; V was cut back by 9 bases and J by 6 bases. CDR3 in DNA: TGTGCCAGTTTGGGACTAGCGGGAATTATGGGCGAGCAGTACTTC. It translates to CASLGLAGIMGEQYF.

The V and J genes are TRBV14 and TRBJ1-2; D remains ambiguous. The ends were cut back, 4 bases at V and 4 bases at J, with 19 bases in the middle. CDR1 SGHDN and CDR2 FVKESK come from the germline V gene. This CDR3 is built from 16 residues. The CDR3, as DNA: TGTGCCAGCAGCCGCGGATCCGGTTTGGCAATCTATGGCTACACCTTC. It translates to CASSRGSGLAIYGYTF.

The rearrangement links TRBV3-1 (or the pseudogene TRBV3-2) to TRBJ1-3; no definite D call. The CDR3 has 12 residues. V was trimmed by 1 base and J by 8 bases, leaving 6 bases between them. The germline V gene has CDR1 LGHDT and CDR2 YNNKEL (reference sequence). The CDR3 nucleotides read TGTGCCAGCAGCCAAGCCGGACACACCATATATTTT. Amino acid sequence: CASSQAGHTIYF.

This chain connects TRBV7-2 to TRBJ1-2; 9 bases match TRBD1. Per germline, CDR1 SGHTA and CDR2 FQGNSA. The CDR3 sequence is 17 residues long. Trimming cost V 1 base and J 2 bases; bases outside gene matches: 8. For the CDR3, the DNA is TGTGCCAGCAGCTTAGAGGGGCCCGGGACAGGGAACTATGGCTACACCTTC. Amino acids: CASSLEGPGTGNYGYTF.

J is TRBJ2-7 and V is TRBV6-5, with D perhaps matching TRBD1 (6 bases). V shed 2 bases and J shed 7 bases, with 12 bases lying between them. The CDR3 is 13 amino acids. Germline loops: CDR1 MNHEY, CDR2 SVGAGI. CDR3 coding DNA: TGTGCCAGCAGTTACGATACTACAGGGGAGCAGTACTTC. Residues: CASSYDTTGEQYF.